The source of this T cell receptor (beta chain) is a study of CD8 T cells in Susac syndrome. V shed 8 bases and J shed 10 bases, with 17 bases lying between them. Germline V gene lookup returns CDR1 MNHNS and CDR2 SASEGT. The CDR3 contains 12 residues. When the RNA was reverse transcribed, random hexamers were used with an input of 0.5 to 1 ug. One entry per CDR3 protein, called by TCRdb with MiXCR from the immunoSEQ multiplex PCR reads. The sample holds some 77,000 distinct CDR3 sequences; about 93% are singletons and the top ten take 0.4% to 0.55%. This sequence joins TRBV6-1 and TRBJ1-2; weak D call: TRBD1 (6 bases). The sample comprised CD4+ T cells from PBMCs. The sequence came from a human donor with Susac syndrome. In DNA form, the CDR3 reads TGTGCCAGCCCAAACCGGACAGACTACTACACCTTC. The encoded protein is CASPNRTDYYTF.